The 4 T cell receptor beta chains presented below share a single source sample, sequenced in a study of blood T cell repertoires in COVID-19. TCRdb's table, derived via immunoSEQ multiplex PCR, lists solely in-frame clones and lacks some. This table has around 100,000 clones, around 87% appearing once. Material: peripheral blood. Receptor source: an elderly woman with acute or convalescent COVID-19.

CDR3 in DNA: TGTGCCAGCAACCTACCGGGGGGGCATTACAATGAGCAGTTCTTC. It codes for CASNLPGGHYNEQFF. J is TRBJ2-1 and V is TRBV7-8; 8 positions match TRBD2. The length of the CDR3 is 15 residues. Germline values: CDR1 SGHVS, CDR2 FQNEAQ. The trim removed 7 bases at V and 4 bases at J, leaving 9 bases unmatched.

The rearrangement uses TRBV10-3 and TRBJ1-5; 8 nucleotides line up with TRBD1. The V gene's germline CDR1 is ENHRY and CDR2 SYGVKD. The CDR3 is made up of 13 amino acids. CDR3 residues: CAIGQGTGQPQHF. The CDR3 DNA reads TGTGCTATCGGACAGGGTACGGGTCAGCCCCAGCATTTT.

The chain joins TRBV24-1 to TRBJ2-1; TRBD1 matches at 10 bases. V lost 3 bases, J lost 7 bases, and 8 bases stayed unmatched. The CDR3 contains 16 residues. Germline CDR1 is KGHDR and CDR2 is SFDVKD. CDR3 protein: CATSDGGTGVSNEQFF. Here the CDR3 DNA reads TGTGCCACCAGTGATGGGGGGACAGGGGTATCGAATGAGCAGTTCTTC.

This chain uses TRBV27 with TRBJ1-1, with unresolved D. The germline V gene has CDR1 MNHEY and CDR2 SMNVEV (reference sequence). The V and J ends lost 3 bases and 3 bases respectively, with 11 bases between them. The CDR3 totals 14 residues. CDR3 sequence reads: CASSLFRGYTEAFF. The CDR3 DNA sequence: TGTGCCAGCAGTTTGTTTCGCGGTTACACTGAAGCTTTCTTT.